The present T cell receptor (beta chain) was sequenced within a study of radiotherapy plus CTLA-4 blockade in lung cancer. Sequencing was performed with immunoSEQ multiplex PCR; in TCRdb, only in-frame clones are kept and a portion is missing. The sample consists of roughly 66,000 clones, around 83% of them appearing once. Remarks on this clone: The antigen is unknown.

Receiving focal radiation plus CTLA-4 blockade with ipilimumab were patients who had chemo-refractory metastatic non-small-cell lung cancer. Study outcomes and limitations: TCR clones from tumors expanded in blood after radiotherapy plus ipilimumab.

Specimen: peripheral blood, collected from a patient treated with radiotherapy plus ipilimumab. The TCR was taken from a human donor with non-small cell lung cancer who had a partial response to radiotherapy plus ipilimumab.

The CDR3 reads CASSLMGRGSYGYTF. In DNA, the CDR3 is TGTGCCAGCAGCTTAATGGGTCGGGGTAGCTATGGCTACACCTTC. The J gene is TRBJ1-2, the V gene TRBV7-3, with no clear D. The V gene's germline CDR1 is SGHTA and CDR2 FQGTGA. Trimming stripped 1 base from V and 4 bases from J, with 13 bases between. The CDR3 length is 15 residues. Full variable domain (remainder filled in from reference TRBV7-3 and TRBJ1-2): GAGVSQTPSNKVTEKGKYVELRCDPISGHTALYWYRQSLGQGPEFLIYFQGTGAADDSGLPNDRFFAVRPEGSVSTLKIQRTERGDSAVYLCASSLMGRGSYGYTFGSGTRLTVV.